The TCR beta chain under discussion was sequenced for a study of blood T cell repertoires in COVID-19. The CDR3 totals 15 residues. V lost 6 bases, J lost 6 bases, and 17 bases lay in between. Per the germline V gene, CDR1 is SNHLY and CDR2 is FYNNEI. Under the authors' procedure: Estimates of nucleated cell counts were drawn from the amplification of reference gene primers. Sequencing used immunoSEQ multiplex PCR; TCRdb keeps in-frame clones, though not all of them. Clone size and V and J calls were adopted from that table, with D and trimming inferred from the DNA. Here the sample spans 250,000 to 300,000 clones, around 86% being singletons. Those who participated ranged in age from 18 to 89 years and resided in approximately 26 US areas. Recovered status in Cohort 3 required two negative PCRs, clearance, or symptom resolution.

Sequencing input: PBMCs or T cells enriched from blood (not recorded which). The V call is TRBV2, the J call TRBJ2-2; tentative D call: TRBD1 (6 bases). The clonotype was recovered from a man between 18 and 29 years old who had recovered from COVID-19. CDR3 amino acids: CASRPGHSWSGELFF. DNA for the CDR3: TGTGCCAGCAGACCGGGACACTCTTGGTCCGGGGAGCTGTTTTTT.